This record looks at one T cell receptor (beta chain) sequence and its context. The antigen remains unidentified. This sample stems from a study of OX40 agonist ivuxolimab in advanced cancers. In the study overall: The drug used for patients, ivuxolimab, was an agonistic anti-OX40 (CD134) antibody. Prior therapy, whether anti-PD-1, anti-PD-L1 or anti-CTLA-4, was allowed, and less than 45% had some.

Clones were read by immunoSEQ multiplex PCR, and TCRdb kept only the in-frame ones, dropping some. The data contain roughly 93,000 clones, around 92% of them singletons. In germline, CDR1 is LNHNV, CDR2 YYDKDF (reference sequence). The CDR3 sequence is 15 residues long. V lost 0 bases and J lost 2, with 8 bases in between. Findings and caveats of the study: Expanded clones tended on average to be more numerous among CD8+ T cells than CD4+. Clones of CD4+ and CD8+ blood T cells grew by week 6 at doses of 0.1 to 3.0 mg/kg.

The sequencing here drew on CD4+ or CD8+ T cells sorted from blood, taken in a trial of the OX40 agonist ivuxolimab. The clonotype originates from an adult with an advanced solid tumor such as melanoma, head and neck, liver or kidney cancer. The chain employs TRBV15 and TRBJ1-3, with a possible D match to TRBD1 (6 bases). The CDR3 sequence is CATSRDSGAGNTIYF. DNA for the CDR3: TGTGCCACCAGCAGAGATTCAGGGGCTGGAAACACCATATATTTT.